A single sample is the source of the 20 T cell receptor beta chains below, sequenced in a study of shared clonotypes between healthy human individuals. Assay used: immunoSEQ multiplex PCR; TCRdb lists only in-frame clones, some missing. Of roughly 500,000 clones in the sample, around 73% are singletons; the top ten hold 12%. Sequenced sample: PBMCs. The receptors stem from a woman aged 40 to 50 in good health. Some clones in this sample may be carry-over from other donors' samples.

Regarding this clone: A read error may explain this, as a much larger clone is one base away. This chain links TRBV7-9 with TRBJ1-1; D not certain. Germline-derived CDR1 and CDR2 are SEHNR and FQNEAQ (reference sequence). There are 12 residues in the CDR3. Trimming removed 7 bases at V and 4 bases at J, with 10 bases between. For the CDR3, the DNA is TGTGCCAGCAACACCGGACCCACTGAAGCTTTCTTT. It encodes CASNTGPTEAFF.

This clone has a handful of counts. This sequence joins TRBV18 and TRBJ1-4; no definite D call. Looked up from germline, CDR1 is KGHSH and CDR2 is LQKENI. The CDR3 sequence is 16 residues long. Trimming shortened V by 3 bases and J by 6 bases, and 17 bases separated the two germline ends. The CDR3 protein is CASSPNAPEGYEKLFF. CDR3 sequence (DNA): TGTGCCAGCTCACCGAATGCTCCGGAGGGATATGAAAAACTGTTTTTT.

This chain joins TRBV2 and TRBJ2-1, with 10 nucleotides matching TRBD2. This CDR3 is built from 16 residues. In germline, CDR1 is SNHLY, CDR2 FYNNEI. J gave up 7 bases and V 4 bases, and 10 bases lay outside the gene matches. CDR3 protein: CASSGYTSGKKNEQFF. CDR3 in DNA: TGTGCCAGCAGTGGTTACACTAGCGGGAAGAAGAATGAGCAGTTCTTC. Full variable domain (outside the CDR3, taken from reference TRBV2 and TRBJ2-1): EPEVTQTPSHQVTQMGQEVILRCVPISNHLYFYWYRQILGQKVEFLVSFYNNEISEKSEIFDDQFSVERPDGSNFTLKIRSTKLEDSAMYFCASSGYTSGKKNEQFFGPGTRLTVL.

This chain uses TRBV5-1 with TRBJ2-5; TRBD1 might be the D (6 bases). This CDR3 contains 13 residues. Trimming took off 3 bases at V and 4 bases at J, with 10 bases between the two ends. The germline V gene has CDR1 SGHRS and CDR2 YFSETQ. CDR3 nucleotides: TGCGCCAGCAGCTACTGGACAGTAGAGACCCAGTACTTC. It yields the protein CASSYWTVETQYF.

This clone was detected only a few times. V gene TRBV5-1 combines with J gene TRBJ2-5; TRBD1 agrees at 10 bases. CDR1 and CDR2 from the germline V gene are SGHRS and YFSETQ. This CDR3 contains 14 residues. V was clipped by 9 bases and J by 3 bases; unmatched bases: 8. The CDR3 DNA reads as TGCGCCACCAAGCAGGGGACAGGGGAAGAGACCCAGTACTTC. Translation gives CATKQGTGEETQYF. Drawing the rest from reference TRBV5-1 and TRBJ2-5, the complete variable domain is KAGVTQTPRYLIKTRGQQVTLSCSPISGHRSVSWYQQTPGQGLQFLFEYFSETQRNKGNFPGRFSGRQFSNSRSEMNVSTLELGDSALYLCATKQGTGEETQYFGPGTRLLVL.

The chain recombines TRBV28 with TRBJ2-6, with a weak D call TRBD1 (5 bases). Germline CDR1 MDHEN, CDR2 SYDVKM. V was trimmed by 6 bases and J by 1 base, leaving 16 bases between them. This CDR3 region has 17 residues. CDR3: CASSTLPDRSGANVLTF. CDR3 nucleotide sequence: TGTGCCAGCAGCACCCTTCCCGACAGATCTGGGGCCAACGTCCTGACTTTC.

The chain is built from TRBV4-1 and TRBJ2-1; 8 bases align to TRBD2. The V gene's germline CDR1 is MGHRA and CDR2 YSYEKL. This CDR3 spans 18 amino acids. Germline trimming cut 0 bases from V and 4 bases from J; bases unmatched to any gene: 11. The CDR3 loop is CASSQDRYRTSKYNEQFF. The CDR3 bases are TGCGCCAGCAGCCAAGATCGGTATCGGACTAGCAAATACAATGAGCAGTTCTTC.

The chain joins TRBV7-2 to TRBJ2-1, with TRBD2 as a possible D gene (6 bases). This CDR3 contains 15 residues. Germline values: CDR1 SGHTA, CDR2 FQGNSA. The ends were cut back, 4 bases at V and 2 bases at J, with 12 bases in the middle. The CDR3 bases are TGTGCCAGCAGCTCCCCGGGACTGACCTACAATGAGCAGTTCTTC. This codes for CASSSPGLTYNEQFF.

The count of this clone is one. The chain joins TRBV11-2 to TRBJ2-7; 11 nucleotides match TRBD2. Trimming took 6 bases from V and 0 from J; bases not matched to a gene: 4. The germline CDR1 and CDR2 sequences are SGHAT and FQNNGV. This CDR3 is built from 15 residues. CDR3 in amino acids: CASRGGLAGSYEQYF. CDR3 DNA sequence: TGTGCCAGCAGGGGAGGACTAGCGGGCTCCTACGAGCAGTACTTC.

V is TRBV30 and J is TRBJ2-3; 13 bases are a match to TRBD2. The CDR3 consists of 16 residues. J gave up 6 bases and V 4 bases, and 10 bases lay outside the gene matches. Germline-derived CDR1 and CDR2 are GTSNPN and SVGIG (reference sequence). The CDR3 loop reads CAWTNGLAGAQDTQYF. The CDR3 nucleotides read TGTGCCTGGACCAACGGACTAGCGGGGGCCCAGGATACGCAGTATTTT.

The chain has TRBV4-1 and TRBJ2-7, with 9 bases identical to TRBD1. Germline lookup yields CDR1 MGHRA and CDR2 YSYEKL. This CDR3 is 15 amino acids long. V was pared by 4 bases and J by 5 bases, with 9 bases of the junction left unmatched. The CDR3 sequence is CASSLRGTGKDEQYF. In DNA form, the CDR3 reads TGCGCCAGCAGCCTCCGCGGGACAGGGAAGGACGAGCAGTACTTC.

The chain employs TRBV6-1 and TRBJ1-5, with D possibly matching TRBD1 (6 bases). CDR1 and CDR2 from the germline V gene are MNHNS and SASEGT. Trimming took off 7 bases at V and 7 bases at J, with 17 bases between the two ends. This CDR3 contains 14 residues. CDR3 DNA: TGTGCCAGCAAAAAGCAGGGGACCACGCAGCCCCAGCATTTT. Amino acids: CASKKQGTTQPQHF.

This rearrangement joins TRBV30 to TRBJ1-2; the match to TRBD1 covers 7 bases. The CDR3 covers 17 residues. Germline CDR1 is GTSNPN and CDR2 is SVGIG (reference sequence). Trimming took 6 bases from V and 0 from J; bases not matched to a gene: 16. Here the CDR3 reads CACLPPAPGQTNYGYTF. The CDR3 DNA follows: TGTGCCTGCCTACCCCCTGCGCCGGGACAGACTAACTATGGCTACACCTTC.

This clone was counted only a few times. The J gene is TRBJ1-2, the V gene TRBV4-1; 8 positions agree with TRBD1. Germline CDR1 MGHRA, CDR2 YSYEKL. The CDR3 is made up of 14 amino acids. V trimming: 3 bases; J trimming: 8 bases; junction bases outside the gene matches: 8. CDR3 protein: CASSQPGQGRGYTF. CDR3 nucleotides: TGCGCCAGCAGCCAGCCCGGACAGGGTCGGGGCTACACCTTC.

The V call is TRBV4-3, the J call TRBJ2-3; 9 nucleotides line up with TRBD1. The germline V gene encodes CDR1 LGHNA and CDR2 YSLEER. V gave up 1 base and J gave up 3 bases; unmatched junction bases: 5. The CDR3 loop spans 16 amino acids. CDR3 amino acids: CASSQGKTGGTDTQYF. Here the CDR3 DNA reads TGCGCCAGCAGCCAAGGGAAGACAGGGGGGACAGATACGCAGTATTTT.

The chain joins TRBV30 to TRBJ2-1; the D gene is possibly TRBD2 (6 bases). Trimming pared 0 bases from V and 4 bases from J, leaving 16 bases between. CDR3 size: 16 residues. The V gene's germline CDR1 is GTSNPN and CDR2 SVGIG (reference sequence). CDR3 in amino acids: CAWSVLAGSSYNEQFF. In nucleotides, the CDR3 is TGTGCCTGGAGTGTCCTGGCGGGATCTTCATACAATGAGCAGTTCTTC.

CDR3 sequence: CASGPGQENTEAFF. The CDR3 coding sequence is TGTGCCAGCGGCCCAGGACAGGAGAACACTGAAGCTTTCTTT. The J gene is TRBJ1-1, the V gene TRBV27; 7 positions agree with TRBD1. Germline V gives CDR1 MNHEY, CDR2 SMNVEV (reference sequence). This CDR3 is built from 14 residues. The V and J ends lost 8 bases and 1 base, in that order; junction bases with no gene match: 7.

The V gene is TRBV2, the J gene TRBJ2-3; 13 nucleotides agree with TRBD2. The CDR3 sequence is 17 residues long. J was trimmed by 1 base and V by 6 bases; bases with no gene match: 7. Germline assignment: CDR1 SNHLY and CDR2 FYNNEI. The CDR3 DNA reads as TGTGCCAGCAGGGCCGGGACTAGCGGGACGCGCACAGATACGCAGTATTTT. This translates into CASRAGTSGTRTDTQYF.

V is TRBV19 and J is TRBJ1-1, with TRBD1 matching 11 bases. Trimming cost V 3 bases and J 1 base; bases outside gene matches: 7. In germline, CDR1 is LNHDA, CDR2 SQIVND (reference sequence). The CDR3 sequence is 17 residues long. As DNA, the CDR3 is TGTGCCAGTAGTATTTCTCCCGGGACAGGGGGGAACACTGAAGCTTTCTTT. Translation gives CASSISPGTGGNTEAFF. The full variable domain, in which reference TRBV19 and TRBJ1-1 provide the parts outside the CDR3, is DGGITQSPKYLFRKEGQNVTLSCEQNLNHDAMYWYRQDPGQGLRLIYYSQIVNDFQKGDIAEGYSVSREKKESFPLTVTSAQKNPTAFYLCASSISPGTGGNTEAFFGQGTRLTVV.

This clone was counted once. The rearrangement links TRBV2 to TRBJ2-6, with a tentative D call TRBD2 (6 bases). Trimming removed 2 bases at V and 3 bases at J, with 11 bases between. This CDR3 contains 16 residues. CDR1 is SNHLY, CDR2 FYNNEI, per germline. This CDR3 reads CASSEWSGVGANVLTF. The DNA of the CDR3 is TGTGCCAGCAGTGAATGGTCGGGGGTTGGGGCCAACGTCCTGACTTTC.